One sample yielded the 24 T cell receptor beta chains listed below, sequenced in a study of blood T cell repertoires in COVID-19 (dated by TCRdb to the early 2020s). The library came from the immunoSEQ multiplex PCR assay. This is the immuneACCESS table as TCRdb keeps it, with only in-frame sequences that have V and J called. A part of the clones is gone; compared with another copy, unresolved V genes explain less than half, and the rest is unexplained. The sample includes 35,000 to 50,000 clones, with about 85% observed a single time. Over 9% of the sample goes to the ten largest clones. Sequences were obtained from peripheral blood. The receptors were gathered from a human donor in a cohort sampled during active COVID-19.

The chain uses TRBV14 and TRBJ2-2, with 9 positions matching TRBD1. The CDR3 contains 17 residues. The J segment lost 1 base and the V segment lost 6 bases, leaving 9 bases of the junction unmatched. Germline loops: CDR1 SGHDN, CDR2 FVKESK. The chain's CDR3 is CASSLKAGQGNTGELFF. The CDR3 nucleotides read TGTGCCAGCAGTCTAAAGGCGGGACAGGGGAACACCGGGGAGCTGTTTTTT.

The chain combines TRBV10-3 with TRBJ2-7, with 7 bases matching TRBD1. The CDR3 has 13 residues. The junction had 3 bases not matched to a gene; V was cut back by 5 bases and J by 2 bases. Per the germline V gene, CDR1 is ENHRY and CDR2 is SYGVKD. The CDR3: CAISWGQTYEQYF. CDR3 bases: TGTGCCATCAGTTGGGGACAGACCTACGAGCAGTACTTC.

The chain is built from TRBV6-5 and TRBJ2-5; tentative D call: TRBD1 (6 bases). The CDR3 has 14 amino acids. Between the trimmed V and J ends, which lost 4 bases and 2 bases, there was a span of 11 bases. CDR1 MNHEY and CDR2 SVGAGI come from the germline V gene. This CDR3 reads CASSLGQKQETQYF. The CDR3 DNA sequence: TGTGCCAGCAGTTTGGGACAAAAGCAAGAGACCCAGTACTTC.

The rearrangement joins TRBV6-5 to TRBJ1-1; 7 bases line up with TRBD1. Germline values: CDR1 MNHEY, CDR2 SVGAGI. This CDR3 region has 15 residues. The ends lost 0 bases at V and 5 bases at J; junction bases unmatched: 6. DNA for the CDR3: TGTGCCAGCAGTTACTCAAGGACAGGCGGGACTGAAGCTTTCTTT. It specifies CASSYSRTGGTEAFF.

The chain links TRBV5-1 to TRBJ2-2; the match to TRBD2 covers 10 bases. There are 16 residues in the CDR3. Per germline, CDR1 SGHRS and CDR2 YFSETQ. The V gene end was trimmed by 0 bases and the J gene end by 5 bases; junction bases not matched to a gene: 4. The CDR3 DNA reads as TGCGCCAGCAGCTTGGCGGGACTAGCGTCTACCGGGGAGCTGTTTTTT. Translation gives CASSLAGLASTGELFF. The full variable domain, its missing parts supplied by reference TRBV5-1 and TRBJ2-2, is KAGVTQTPRYLIKTRGQQVTLSCSPISGHRSVSWYQQTPGQGLQFLFEYFSETQRNKGNFPGRFSGRQFSNSRSEMNVSTLELGDSALYLCASSLAGLASTGELFFGEGSRLTVL.

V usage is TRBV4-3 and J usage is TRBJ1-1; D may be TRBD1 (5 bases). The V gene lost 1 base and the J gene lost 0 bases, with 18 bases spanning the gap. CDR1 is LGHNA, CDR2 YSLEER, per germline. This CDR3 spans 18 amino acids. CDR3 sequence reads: CASSQVVGQGILNTEAFF. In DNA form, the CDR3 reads TGCGCCAGCAGCCAAGTGGTCGGACAAGGAATTTTGAACACTGAAGCTTTCTTT.

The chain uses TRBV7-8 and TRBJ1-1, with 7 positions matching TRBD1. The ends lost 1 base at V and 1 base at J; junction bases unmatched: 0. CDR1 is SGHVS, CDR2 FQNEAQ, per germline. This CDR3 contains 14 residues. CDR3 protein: CASSLDRGNTEAFF. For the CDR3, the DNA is TGTGCCAGCAGCTTAGACAGGGGGAACACTGAAGCTTTCTTT.

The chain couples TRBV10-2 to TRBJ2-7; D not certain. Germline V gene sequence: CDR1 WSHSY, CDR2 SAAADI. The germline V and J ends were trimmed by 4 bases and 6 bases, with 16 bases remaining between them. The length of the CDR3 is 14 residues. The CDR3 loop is CASSARQTLVEQYF. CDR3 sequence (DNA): TGCGCCAGCAGTGCCCGGCAAACCCTAGTCGAGCAGTACTTC.

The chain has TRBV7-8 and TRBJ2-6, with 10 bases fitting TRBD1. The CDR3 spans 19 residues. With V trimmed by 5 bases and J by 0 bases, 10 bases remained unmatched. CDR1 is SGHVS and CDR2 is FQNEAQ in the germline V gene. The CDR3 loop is CASSPRMGQGSSGANVLTF. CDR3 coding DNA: TGTGCCAGCAGCCCTAGAATGGGACAGGGGTCCTCTGGGGCCAACGTCCTGACTTTC.

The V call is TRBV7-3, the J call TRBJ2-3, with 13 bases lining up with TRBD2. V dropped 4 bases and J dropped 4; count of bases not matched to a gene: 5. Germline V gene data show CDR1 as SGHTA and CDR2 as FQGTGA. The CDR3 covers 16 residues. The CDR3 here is CASSSGLAGYADTQYF. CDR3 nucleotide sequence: TGTGCCAGCAGCTCGGGACTAGCGGGGTATGCAGATACGCAGTATTTT.

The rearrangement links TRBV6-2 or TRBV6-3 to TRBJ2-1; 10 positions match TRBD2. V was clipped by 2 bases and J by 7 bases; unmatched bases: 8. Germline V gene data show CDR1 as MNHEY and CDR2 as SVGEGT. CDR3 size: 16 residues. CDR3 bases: TGTGCCAGCAGTTACCACGGGAGCGGGGGGGCGAATGAGCAGTTCTTC. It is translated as CASSYHGSGGANEQFF.

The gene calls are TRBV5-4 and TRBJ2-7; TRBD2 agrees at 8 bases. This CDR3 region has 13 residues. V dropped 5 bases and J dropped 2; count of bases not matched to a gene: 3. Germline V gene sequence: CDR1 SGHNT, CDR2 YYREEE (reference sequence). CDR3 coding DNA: TGTGCCAGCAGTAGCGGGGCCGCCTACGAGCAGTACTTC. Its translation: CASSSGAAYEQYF. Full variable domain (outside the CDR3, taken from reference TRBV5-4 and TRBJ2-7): ETGVTQSPTHLIKTRGQQVTLRCSSQSGHNTVSWYQQALGQGPQFIFQYYREEENGRGNFPPRFSGLQFPNYSSELNVNALELDDSALYLCASSSGAAYEQYFGPGTRLTVT.

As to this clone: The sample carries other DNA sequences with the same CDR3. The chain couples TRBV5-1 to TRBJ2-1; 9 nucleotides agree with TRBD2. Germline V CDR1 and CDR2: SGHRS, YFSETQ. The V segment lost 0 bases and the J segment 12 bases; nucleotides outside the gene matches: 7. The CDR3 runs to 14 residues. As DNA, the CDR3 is TGCGCCAGCAGCTTGGGGGGCGGGGGGGCCTTGCAGTTCTTC. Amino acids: CASSLGGGGALQFF.

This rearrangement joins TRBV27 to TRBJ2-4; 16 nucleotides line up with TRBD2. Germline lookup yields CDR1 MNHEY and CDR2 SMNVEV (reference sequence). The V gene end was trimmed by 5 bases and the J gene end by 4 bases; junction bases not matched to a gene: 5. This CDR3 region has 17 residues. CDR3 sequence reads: CASSPGLAGGVKNIQYF. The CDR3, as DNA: TGTGCCAGCAGTCCGGGACTAGCGGGGGGGGTAAAAAACATTCAGTACTTC.

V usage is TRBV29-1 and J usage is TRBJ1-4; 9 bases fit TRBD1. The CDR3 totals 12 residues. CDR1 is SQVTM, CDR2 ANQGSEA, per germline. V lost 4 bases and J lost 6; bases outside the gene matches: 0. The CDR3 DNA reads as TGCAGCGTTGGACAGGGGGATGAAAAACTGTTTTTT. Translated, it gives CSVGQGDEKLFF.

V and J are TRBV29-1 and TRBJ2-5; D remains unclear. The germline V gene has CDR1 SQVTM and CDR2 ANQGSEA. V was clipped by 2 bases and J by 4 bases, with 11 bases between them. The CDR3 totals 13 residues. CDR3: CSVESATRETQYF. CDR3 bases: TGCAGCGTTGAAAGCGCTACCAGAGAGACCCAGTACTTC.

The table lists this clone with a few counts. CDR3 in amino acids: CASSLQGYNSPLHF. DNA for the CDR3: TGTGCCAGCAGCTTACAGGGCTATAATTCACCCCTCCACTTT. The gene calls are TRBV7-2 and TRBJ1-6; D might be TRBD1 (5 bases). The CDR3 is 14 residues long. The V gene's germline CDR1 is SGHTA and CDR2 FQGNSA. With 2 bases removed from V and 3 bases from J, the gap between germline ends came to 5 bases.

The CDR3 reads CASSMGGVAQPQHF. CDR3 nucleotides: TGTGCCAGTAGTATGGGGGGTGTCGCACAGCCCCAGCATTTT. The chain employs TRBV19 and TRBJ1-5, with D possibly TRBD1 on 5 matching bases. This CDR3 spans 14 amino acids. Trimming removed 3 bases from V and 7 bases from J, with 13 bases in between. CDR1 is LNHDA, CDR2 SQIVND, per germline (reference sequence).

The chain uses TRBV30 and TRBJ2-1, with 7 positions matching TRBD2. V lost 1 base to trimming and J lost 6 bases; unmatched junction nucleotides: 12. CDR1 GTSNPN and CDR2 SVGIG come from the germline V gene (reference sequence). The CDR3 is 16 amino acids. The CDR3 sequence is CAWSAVPSGDPNEQFF. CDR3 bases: TGTGCCTGGAGTGCAGTCCCGAGCGGGGACCCCAATGAGCAGTTCTTC.

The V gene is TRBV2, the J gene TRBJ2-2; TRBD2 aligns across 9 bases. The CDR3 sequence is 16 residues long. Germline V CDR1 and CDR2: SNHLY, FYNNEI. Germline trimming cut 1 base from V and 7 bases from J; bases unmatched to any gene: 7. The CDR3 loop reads CASSEDGTSNGGELFF. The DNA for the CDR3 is TGTGCCAGCAGTGAAGATGGGACTAGCAACGGCGGGGAGCTGTTTTTT.

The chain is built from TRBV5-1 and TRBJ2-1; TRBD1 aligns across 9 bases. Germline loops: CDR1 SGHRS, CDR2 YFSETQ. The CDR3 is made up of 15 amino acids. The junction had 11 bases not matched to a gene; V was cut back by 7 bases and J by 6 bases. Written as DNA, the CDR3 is TGCGCCAGCTCGAATACCGGGACAGGGACCAATGAGCAGTTCTTC. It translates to CASSNTGTGTNEQFF.

The CDR3 loop is CASSSDRLAVRGYTF. The DNA for the CDR3 is TGTGCCAGCAGCTCCGACAGATTGGCGGTTCGAGGCTACACCTTC. This chain links TRBV5-4 with TRBJ1-2; D is perhaps TRBD1 (5 bases). V was clipped by 3 bases and J by 8 bases, with 20 bases between them. The CDR3 consists of 15 residues. Germline V gene sequence: CDR1 SGHNT, CDR2 YYREEE (reference sequence).

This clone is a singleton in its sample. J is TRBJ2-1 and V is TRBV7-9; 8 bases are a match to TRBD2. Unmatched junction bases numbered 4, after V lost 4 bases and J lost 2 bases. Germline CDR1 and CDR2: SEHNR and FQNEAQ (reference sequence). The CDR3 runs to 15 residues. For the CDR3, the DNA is TGTGCCAGCAGCTCCGGGGGGGGCCCCTACAATGAGCAGTTCTTC. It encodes CASSSGGGPYNEQFF. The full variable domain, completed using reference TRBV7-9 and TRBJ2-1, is DTGVSQNPRHKITKRGQNVTFRCDPISEHNRLYWYRQTLGQGPEFLTYFQNEAQLEKSRLLSDRFSAERPKGSFSTLEIQRTEQGDSAMYLCASSSGGGPYNEQFFGPGTRLTVL.

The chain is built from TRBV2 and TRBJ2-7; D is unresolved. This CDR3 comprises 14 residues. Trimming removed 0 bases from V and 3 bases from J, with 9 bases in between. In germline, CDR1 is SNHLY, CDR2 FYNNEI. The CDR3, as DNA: TGTGCCAGCAGTGAAGCGTGGGCAGGCTACGAGCAGTACTTC. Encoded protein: CASSEAWAGYEQYF.